The 7 T cell receptor beta chains given below trace back to one sample, sequenced in a study of blood T cell repertoires in COVID-19. TCRdb's copy holds only in-frame clones and misses some; the assay was immunoSEQ multiplex PCR. The sample records more than 15,000 clones, 75% to 90% being singletons. The sample taken for sequencing was peripheral blood. The receptors originated from an elderly man with active or convalescent COVID-19.

The rearrangement links TRBV5-4 to TRBJ1-1; 7 bases map to TRBD1. The V gene end was trimmed by 5 bases and the J gene end by 0 bases; junction bases not matched to a gene: 1. CDR3 size: 13 residues. From germline, CDR1 is SGHNT and CDR2 YYREEE (reference sequence). As DNA, the CDR3 is TGTGCCAGCAGACAGGGGCTGAACACTGAAGCTTTCTTT. Its protein is CASRQGLNTEAFF.

This sequence joins TRBV19 and TRBJ1-2; 12 bases agree with TRBD1. CDR3 length: 15 amino acids. The germline CDR1 and CDR2 sequences are LNHDA and SQIVND (reference sequence). J was trimmed by 8 bases and V by 1 base; bases with no gene match: 5. CDR3 sequence reads: CASSIVRDRGRGYTF. The DNA of the CDR3 is TGTGCCAGTAGTATAGTTCGGGACAGGGGGCGCGGCTACACCTTC. The full variable domain, with the rest looked up from reference TRBV19 and TRBJ1-2, is DGGITQSPKYLFRKEGQNVTLSCEQNLNHDAMYWYRQDPGQGLRLIYYSQIVNDFQKGDIAEGYSVSREKKESFPLTVTSAQKNPTAFYLCASSIVRDRGRGYTFGSGTRLTVV.

This clone was seen once. The chain has TRBV2 and TRBJ2-7, with 8 bases fitting TRBD1. J was trimmed by 3 bases and V by 8 bases; bases with no gene match: 3. CDR1 is SNHLY, CDR2 FYNNEI, per germline. There are 12 residues in the CDR3. In DNA form, the CDR3 reads TGTGCCAGCCGGGACAGGAACTACGAGCAGTACTTC. This sequence encodes CASRDRNYEQYF.

This rearrangement joins TRBV5-3 to TRBJ2-1; TRBD2 matches 14 bases. TRBV5-3 is an ORF for which the function is uncertain. The CDR3 runs to 20 residues. With 4 bases clipped from V and 4 bases from J, the junction kept 16 bases outside the gene matches. This CDR3 is CARSTHGLAGGPTTYNEQFF. In DNA form, the CDR3 reads TGTGCCAGAAGCACACACGGACTAGCGGGGGGCCCAACTACTTACAATGAGCAGTTCTTC.

This rearrangement joins TRBV11-3 to TRBJ2-3; 14 bases are shared with TRBD2. Germline V gene data show CDR1 as SGHNT and CDR2 as YENEEA. J lost 5 bases, V lost 7 bases, and 8 bases had no gene match. This CDR3 contains 16 residues. Here the CDR3 reads CASNSGLAGVGDTQYF. The CDR3 nucleotides read TGTGCCAGCAACTCGGGACTAGCGGGGGTTGGAGATACGCAGTATTTT.

By its share, this clone is medium-sized. The CDR3 loop reads CASKSTGPSNQPQHF. In DNA, the CDR3 is TGTGCCAGTAAGAGTACCGGTCCTAGCAATCAGCCCCAGCATTTT. The V and J genes are TRBV19 and TRBJ1-5; D is unclear. Deletions cut 7 bases from V and 0 bases from J, with 13 bases between. This CDR3 has 15 amino acids. Germline loops: CDR1 LNHDA, CDR2 SQIVND (reference sequence).

This chain uses TRBV19 with TRBJ2-7, with TRBD1 matching 8 bases. Germline V lookup: CDR1 LNHDA, CDR2 SQIVND (reference sequence). The CDR3 has 15 residues. Losses at the gene ends were 1 base for V and 4 bases for J; bases not matched to a gene: 6. CDR3 amino acids: CASSIGGQGRYEQYF. CDR3 bases: TGTGCCAGTAGTATAGGTGGACAGGGCAGGTACGAGCAGTACTTC. Full variable domain (remainder filled in from reference TRBV19 and TRBJ2-7): DGGITQSPKYLFRKEGQNVTLSCEQNLNHDAMYWYRQDPGQGLRLIYYSQIVNDFQKGDIAEGYSVSREKKESFPLTVTSAQKNPTAFYLCASSIGGQGRYEQYFGPGTRLTVT.